This T cell receptor beta chain emerged from a study of shared clonotypes between healthy human individuals (dated by TCRdb to the early 2020s). Regarding the research as a whole: A few men and a couple of women, aged 18 to 49 years, made up the cohort. For each donor, three plates each were used for CD4 naive and CD4 memory, two plates were used for CD8 naive, and one plate was used for CD8 memory. To estimate repertoire size and how much clonotypes are shared between individuals, the study performed deep sequencing of blood TCR repertoires from roughly five healthy adults. To increase sequencing depth and limit assay-specific biases, TCR repertoire library preparation and sequencing were carried out by different laboratories using diverse techniques. Leukapheresis yielded between about 0.94 and 8.9 billion PBMCs per donor.

Results and caveats for the whole study, not just this receptor: Larger estimated clonotype richness was generally found for naive subsets than for memory subsets. Clonotypes shared by all four sorted-subset donors showed higher generation probabilities than non-shared clonotypes. Because the study included only a small number of donors, the genetic and exposure-history diversity represented was limited. Rarefaction of sorted-subset datasets indicated incomplete sequencing despite the large sequencing depth. Roughly 5% of naive CD4, 3.5% of naive CD8, roughly 2.5% of memory CD4, and about 0.4% of memory CD8 clonotypes were shared across four donors. Sampling was restricted to blood, and TCR repertoires in tissue are likely to differ from TCR repertoires in blood. Pairwise subsampling indicated that sequencing depth was expected to affect the degree of clonotype sharing among donors.

In the case of this clone: Its recognized antigen is unknown. Per-base quality was not reported, and no clone a single base away is much larger than it.

The germline V gene provides CDR1 ENHRY and CDR2 SYGVKD. Including the terminal cysteine and phenylalanine, the CDR3 comprises 13 residues. This entry keeps only the CDR3 DNA: 39 bases, framed from base 1. V is pared back by 1 base and J by 5 bases, with 8 bases lying between the germline termini. Using the deep immunoSEQ assay, TCR CDR3 regions were amplified from genomic DNA by multiplex PCR. Extracted genomic DNA from each cell subset was distributed evenly across all wells of several immunoSEQ 96-well plates, and each plate was treated as a replicate. For sorted subsets, roughly 200 ng genomic DNA, equal to 30,000 to 35,000 T cell genomes, was loaded into each replicate PCR. Purified libraries were quantified with a Qubit 3.0 fluorometer, sized on a Bioanalyzer 2100, and re-quantified with the KAPA Library Quantification kit. Every immunoSEQ 96-well plate was sequenced on a dedicated single-read 150-cycle Illumina NextSeq 550 flow cell. In the authors' own workflow: The immunoSEQ output contained only junctional sequences without quality scores, so filtering could not match that applied to full-length reads. Sequences were annotated with PyIR, a Python wrapper for IgBLAST v1.9, using IMGT germline references to assign V/J genes and CDR3. Reads were filtered out if the reads had weak V/J assignments (E-value above 1e-6), no CDR3, stop codons, out-of-frame junctions, or ambiguous translated residues. V3J clonotypes were defined as sequences sharing an identical inferred V gene, J gene, and CDR3 amino acid sequence. Percentage overlap between repertoires was computed as shared unique clonotypes divided by the size of the smaller repertoire. RTK rarefaction, the Chao1 estimator, and Recon v2.1 estimates of unobserved clonotypes were used to assess repertoire richness. OLGA was used to compute generation probabilities for all TCRbeta clonotypes that the gDNA method yielded from a few donors. The clones in this table, taken by TCRdb from immuneACCESS, are in-frame only. Not every clone is retained; where verified, under half of the shortfall comes from an unresolved V gene, and the cause of the rest is unknown. The V and J calls and clone size come from that table; D and trimming were worked out from the DNA. For this sample there are around 1.1 million clones; roughly 77% appear just once. The top ten clones comprise roughly 0.9% of the sample.

Donors were healthy HIV-negative adults with no recently reported acute infections or vaccinations. Every donor was a Caucasian adult residing in Nashville, Tennessee, USA. CD4+ T cells were enriched through magnetic negative selection, after which naive cells were positively selected on CD45RA and the remaining negative fraction served as the memory subset. Blood was collected by leukapheresis, and PBMCs were isolated by Ficoll-Histopaque density gradient centrifugation and then cryopreserved in liquid nitrogen vapor phase. Purity and quantity of every magnetically sorted T cell population were checked by analytical flow cytometry. Each sorted fraction had its genomic DNA isolated and then quantified by UV absorbance on a Nanodrop 2000c.

This TCR came from a man between 18 and 35 years old in good health. Some clones in this sample may be carry-over from other donors' samples. This chain joins TRBV10-3 to TRBJ2-5, with the D call perhaps TRBD1 or TRBD2, each one matching 5 bases. Sequencing was performed on memory CD4+ T cells from PBMCs. The cell subset or site label, read with the paper, signifies: CD45RA-negative fraction. The CDR3 loop reads CAISELGVETQYF. The DNA is TGTGCCATCAGTGAGTTGGGGGTGGAGACCCAGTACTTC.